These T cell receptor beta chains were read from a single sample in a study of T cell responses to AZD1222 COVID-19 vaccine. The table came from immunoSEQ multiplex PCR; TCRdb's copy has only in-frame clones and leaves some out. Of tens of thousands of clones in the sample, around 80% were seen once. The sample was peripheral blood, taken 28 days after the second AZD1222 dose. These TCRs come from an adult who received the AZD1222 COVID-19 vaccine. CDR3s include the opening cysteine and the closing phenylalanine or tryptophan. A D gene is named only where the DNA matches it firmly. The size field is filled for only some rows; it gives once, few, many or a size class.

CDR3: CASSEYTQETQYF
DNA: TGTGCCAGCAGTGAATATACCCAAGAGACCCAGTACTTC
size: few
J: TRBJ2-5
V: TRBV25-1
D: .

CDR3: CASTRGGALANEKLFF
DNA: TGTGCCAGCACCCGTGGAGGAGCATTAGCTAATGAAAAACTGTTTTTT
size: few
J: TRBJ1-4
V: TRBV28
D: .

CDR3: CASGGEQFTGNTIYF
DNA: TGTGCCAGTGGAGGGGAACAGTTCACTGGAAACACCATATATTTT
size: .
J: TRBJ1-3
V: TRBV28
D: .

CDR3: CSVTKGVGVYEQYF
DNA: TGCAGCGTTACAAAGGGTGTGGGGGTCTACGAGCAGTACTTC
size: .
J: TRBJ2-7
V: TRBV29-1
D: .

CDR3: CASSYSSGSATYEQYF
DNA: TGTGCCAGCAGTTACTCTAGCGGGAGCGCAACCTACGAGCAGTACTTC
size: few
J: TRBJ2-7
V: TRBV6-5
D: TRBD2

CDR3: CASSLGGYGTGELFF
DNA: TGTGCCAGCAGCTTAGGGGGGTATGGCACCGGGGAGCTGTTTTTT
size: .
J: TRBJ2-2
V: TRBV11-2
D: .

CDR3: CASSRSGSSYEQYF
DNA: TGTGCCAGCAGCCGAAGCGGGAGCTCCTACGAGCAGTACTTC
size: few
J: TRBJ2-7
V: TRBV5-5
D: TRBD2

CDR3: CASSLYYEQYF
DNA: TGTGCCAGCAGCTTGTATTACGAGCAGTACTTC
size: .
J: TRBJ2-7
V: TRBV13
D: .

CDR3: CASITNEGGRYGYTF
DNA: TGTGCCAGCATCACTAACGAGGGGGGTCGCTATGGCTACACCTTC
size: .
J: TRBJ1-2
V: TRBV7-9
D: .

CDR3: CASSNRDWDEQYF
DNA: TGTGCCAGCAGCAACAGGGACTGGGACGAGCAGTACTTC
size: once
J: TRBJ2-7
V: TRBV27
D: .

CDR3: CASSQPGSYEQYF
DNA: TGCGCCAGCAGCCAACCCGGTTCCTACGAGCAGTACTTC
size: .
J: TRBJ2-7
V: TRBV4-1
D: .